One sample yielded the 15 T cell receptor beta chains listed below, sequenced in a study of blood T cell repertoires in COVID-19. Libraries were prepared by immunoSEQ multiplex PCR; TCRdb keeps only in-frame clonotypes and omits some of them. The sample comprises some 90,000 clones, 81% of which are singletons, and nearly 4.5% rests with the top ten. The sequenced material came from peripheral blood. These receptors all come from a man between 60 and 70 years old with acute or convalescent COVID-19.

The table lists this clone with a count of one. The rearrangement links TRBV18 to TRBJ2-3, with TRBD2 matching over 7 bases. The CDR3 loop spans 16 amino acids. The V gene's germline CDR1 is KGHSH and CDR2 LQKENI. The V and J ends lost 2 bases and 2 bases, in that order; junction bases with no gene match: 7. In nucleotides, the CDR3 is TGTGCCAGCTCACCATTTCTGGGAGGGGTCACAGATACGCAGTATTTT. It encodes CASSPFLGGVTDTQYF.

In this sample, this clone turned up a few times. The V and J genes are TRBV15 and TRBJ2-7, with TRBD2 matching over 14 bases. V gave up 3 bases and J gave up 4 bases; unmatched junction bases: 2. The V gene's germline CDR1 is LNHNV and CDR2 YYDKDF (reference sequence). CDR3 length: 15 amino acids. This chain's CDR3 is CATSSGTSGSYEQYF. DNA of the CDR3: TGTGCCACCAGCAGCGGGACTAGCGGGAGTTACGAGCAGTACTTC.

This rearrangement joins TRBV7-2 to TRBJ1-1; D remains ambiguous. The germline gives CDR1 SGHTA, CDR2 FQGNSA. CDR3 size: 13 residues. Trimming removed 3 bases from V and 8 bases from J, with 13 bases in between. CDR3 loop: CASSLYLTGEAFF. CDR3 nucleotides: TGTGCCAGCAGCTTGTATTTGACCGGGGAAGCTTTCTTT.

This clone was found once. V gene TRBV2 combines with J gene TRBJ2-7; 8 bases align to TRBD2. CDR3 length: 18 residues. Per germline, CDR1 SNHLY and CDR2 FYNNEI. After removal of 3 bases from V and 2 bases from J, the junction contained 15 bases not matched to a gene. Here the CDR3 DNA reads TGTGCCAGCAGTGAGGGTATGGCCGGTATAGCGGGAACCTACGAGCAGTACTTC. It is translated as CASSEGMAGIAGTYEQYF.

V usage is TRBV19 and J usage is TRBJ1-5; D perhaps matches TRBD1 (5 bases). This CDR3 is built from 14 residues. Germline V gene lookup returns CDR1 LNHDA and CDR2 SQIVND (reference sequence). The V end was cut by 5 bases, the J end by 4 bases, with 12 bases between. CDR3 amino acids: CASSWRGRNQPQHF. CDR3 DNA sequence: TGTGCCAGTAGTTGGAGGGGTCGTAATCAGCCCCAGCATTTT.

The CDR3 DNA sequence: TGTGCCAGCCCGAGCCCAGGCCTACTAGGGAGGGAGCAGTTCTTC. Translating it yields CASPSPGLLGREQFF. V and J are TRBV6-5 and TRBJ2-1, with D possibly being TRBD2 (6 bases). The V end lost 8 bases, the J end lost 10 bases, and 24 bases lay between the germline ends. Germline CDR1 is MNHEY and CDR2 is SVGAGI. The length of the CDR3 is 15 residues.

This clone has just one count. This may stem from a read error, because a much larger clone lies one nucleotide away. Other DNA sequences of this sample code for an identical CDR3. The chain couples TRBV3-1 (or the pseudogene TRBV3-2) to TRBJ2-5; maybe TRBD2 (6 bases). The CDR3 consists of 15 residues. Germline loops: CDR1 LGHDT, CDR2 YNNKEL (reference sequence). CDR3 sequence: CASSQDSGLKETQYF. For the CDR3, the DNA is TGTGCCAGCAGCCAAGATTCGGGACTTAAAGAGACTCAGTACTTC.

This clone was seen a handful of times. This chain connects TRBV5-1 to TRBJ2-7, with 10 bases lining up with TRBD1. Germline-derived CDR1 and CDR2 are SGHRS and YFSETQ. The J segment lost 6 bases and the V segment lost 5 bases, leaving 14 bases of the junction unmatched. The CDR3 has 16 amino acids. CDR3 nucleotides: TGCGCCAGCAGGAAAAGACAGGGGGCTAACGGGGGCGAGCAGTACTTC. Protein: CASRKRQGANGGEQYF.

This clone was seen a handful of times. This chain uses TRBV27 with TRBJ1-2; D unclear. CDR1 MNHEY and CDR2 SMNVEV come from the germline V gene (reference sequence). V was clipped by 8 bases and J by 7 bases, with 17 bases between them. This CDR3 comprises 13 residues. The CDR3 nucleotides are TGTGCCAGCGGACTGGCGGGAGGGATTGGCTACACCTTC. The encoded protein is CASGLAGGIGYTF.

The CDR3 DNA is TGTGCCAGCAGCTCGACGGACAGGGGCGAGCAGTACTTC. Translating gives CASSSTDRGEQYF. This chain uses TRBV7-2 with TRBJ2-7; TRBD1 aligns across 9 bases. CDR3 length: 13 residues. Losses at the gene ends were 4 bases for V and 6 bases for J; bases not matched to a gene: 4. The germline V gene has CDR1 SGHTA and CDR2 FQGNSA.

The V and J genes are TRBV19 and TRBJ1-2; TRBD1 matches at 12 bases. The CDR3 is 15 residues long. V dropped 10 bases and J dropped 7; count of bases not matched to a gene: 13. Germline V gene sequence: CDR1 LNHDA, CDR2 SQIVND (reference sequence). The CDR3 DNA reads TGTGCCACAGTGAAATTGGGACAGGGGGCTTCTGGCTACACCTTC. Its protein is CATVKLGQGASGYTF.

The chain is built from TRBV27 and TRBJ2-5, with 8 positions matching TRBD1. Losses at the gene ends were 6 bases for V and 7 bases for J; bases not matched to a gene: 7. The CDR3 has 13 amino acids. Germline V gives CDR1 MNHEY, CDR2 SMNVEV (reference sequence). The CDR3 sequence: CASRGTGLRTQYF. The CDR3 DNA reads TGTGCCAGCAGAGGGACAGGCCTCAGGACCCAGTACTTC.

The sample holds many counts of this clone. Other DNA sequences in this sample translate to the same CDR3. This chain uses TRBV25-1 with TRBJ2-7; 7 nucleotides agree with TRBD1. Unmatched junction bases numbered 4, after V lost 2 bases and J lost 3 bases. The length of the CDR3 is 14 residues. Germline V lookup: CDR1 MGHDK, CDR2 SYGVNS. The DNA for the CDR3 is TGTGCCAGCAGTGAACCCGGGACAGTCTACGAGCAGTACTTC. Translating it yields CASSEPGTVYEQYF.

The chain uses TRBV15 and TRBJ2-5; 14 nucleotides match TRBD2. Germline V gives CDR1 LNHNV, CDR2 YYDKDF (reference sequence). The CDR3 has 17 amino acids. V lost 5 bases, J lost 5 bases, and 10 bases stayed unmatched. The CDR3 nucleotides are TGTGCCACCAGCGGGACTAGCGGGAGAGCCAGGGTGGAGACCCAGTACTTC. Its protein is CATSGTSGRARVETQYF.

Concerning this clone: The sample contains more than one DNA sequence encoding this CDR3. The CDR3 DNA sequence: TGTGCCAGCAGCTTGTCGGTGAACACTGAAGCTTTCTTT. Its translation is CASSLSVNTEAFF. The chain carries TRBV7-2 and TRBJ1-1; D is undetermined. V was cut by 3 bases and J by 0 bases, with 5 bases left in between. From germline, CDR1 is SGHTA and CDR2 FQGNSA. This CDR3 contains 13 residues.